This record concerns one T cell receptor (beta chain) sequence. This entry belongs to a study of blood T cell repertoires in COVID-19. As originally analysed: The assay estimated nucleated cells by amplifying reference gene primers. The repertoire was sequenced with immunoSEQ multiplex PCR; TCRdb's copy has only in-frame clones and lacks some. D and trimming come from the DNA, and the V and J calls and clone size come from that table. This table holds tens of thousands of clones, approximately 87% found once. This CDR3 region has 16 residues. V trimming: 0 bases; J trimming: 3 bases; junction bases outside the gene matches: 5. CDR1 is LGHNA, CDR2 YSLEER, per germline.

The sequenced material came from peripheral blood. The source is a man aged 60 to 69 with acute or convalescent COVID-19. This chain links TRBV4-3 with TRBJ1-5; 7 nucleotides align to TRBD1. CDR3: CASSQERGGPNQPQHF. CDR3 coding DNA: TGCGCCAGCAGCCAAGAAAGAGGGGGCCCCAATCAGCCCCAGCATTTT.